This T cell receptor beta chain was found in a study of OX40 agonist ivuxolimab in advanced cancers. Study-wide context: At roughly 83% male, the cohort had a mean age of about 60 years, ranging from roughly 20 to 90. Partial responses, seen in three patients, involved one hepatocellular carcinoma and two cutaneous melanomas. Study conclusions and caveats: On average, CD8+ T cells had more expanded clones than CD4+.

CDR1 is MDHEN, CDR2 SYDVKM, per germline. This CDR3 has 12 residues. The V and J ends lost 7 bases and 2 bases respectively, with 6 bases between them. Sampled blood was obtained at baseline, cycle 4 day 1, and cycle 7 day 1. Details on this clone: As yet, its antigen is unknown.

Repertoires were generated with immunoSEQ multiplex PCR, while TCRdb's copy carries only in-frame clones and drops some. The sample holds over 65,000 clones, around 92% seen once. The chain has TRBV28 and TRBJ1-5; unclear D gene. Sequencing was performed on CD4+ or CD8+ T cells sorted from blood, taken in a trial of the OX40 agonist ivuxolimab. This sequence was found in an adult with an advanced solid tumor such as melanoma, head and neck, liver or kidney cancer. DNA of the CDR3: TGTGCCAGCAAAAGGGGCAATCAGCCCCAGCATTTT. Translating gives CASKRGNQPQHF.